These 17 T cell receptor beta chains came from one sample sequenced in a study of T cell responses to AZD1222 COVID-19 vaccine. Here immunoSEQ multiplex PCR was the method, and the copy in TCRdb shows in-frame clones only, minus some. The sample includes roughly 130,000 clones, 75% to 90% seen only once; the top ten take 1.3% to 1.5%. The sequencing used peripheral blood, collected on day 0 of AZD1222 vaccination. These receptor sequences come from an adult in good health.

This chain connects TRBV20-1 to TRBJ1-6; 7 positions agree with TRBD1. Germline CDR1 DFQATT, CDR2 SNEGSKA (reference sequence). The V segment lost 3 bases and the J segment 4 bases; nucleotides outside the gene matches: 12. The CDR3 length is 17 residues. The CDR3 DNA follows: TGCAGTGCTAGTTCGACAGGGCTTGGGCCTTATAATTCACCCCTCCACTTT. It codes for CSASSTGLGPYNSPLHF.

The rearrangement joins TRBV11-2 to TRBJ1-1, with TRBD1 identical over 9 bases. The CDR3 is 16 residues long. Germline-derived CDR1 and CDR2 are SGHAT and FQNNGV. V shed 5 bases and J 5 bases; nucleotides not matched to a gene: 12. The DNA for the CDR3 is TGTGCCAGCAGCCCAGGGGACAGGGCGAGGGTTACTGAAGCTTTCTTT. Protein sequence: CASSPGDRARVTEAFF.

With regard to this clone: A junction end diverges from the germline sequence, so it may reflect a read error. This chain links TRBV10-3 with TRBJ2-1; D unresolved. The CDR3 loop spans 12 amino acids. Germline V gene sequence: CDR1 ENHRY, CDR2 SYGVKD. CDR3 in DNA: TGTGCCATCAGTAAGTCCGCCAATGAGCAGTTCTTC. Translated, it gives CAISKSANEQFF.

The chain couples TRBV5-8 to TRBJ1-2, with 8 bases matching TRBD1. With 1 base clipped from V and 3 bases from J, the junction kept 11 bases outside the gene matches. This CDR3 is 17 amino acids long. CDR1 and CDR2 (germline): SGHTS, YDEGEE. CDR3 nucleotide sequence: TGTGCCAGCAGCTTGACTTATTCCGACAGGGGAGACTATGGCTACACCTTC. As protein: CASSLTYSDRGDYGYTF.

The V gene is TRBV19, the J gene TRBJ1-2; tentatively, D is TRBD1 (5 bases). From germline, CDR1 is LNHDA and CDR2 SQIVND (reference sequence). V was shortened by 9 bases and J by 4 bases, with 18 bases between the two germline ends. The CDR3 loop spans 14 amino acids. CDR3 residues: CASGSHGGFYGYTF. Written as DNA, the CDR3 is TGTGCCAGCGGCTCACACGGGGGTTTCTATGGCTACACCTTC.

The chain recombines TRBV28 with TRBJ2-1; 8 nucleotides line up with TRBD1. The germline gives CDR1 MDHEN, CDR2 SYDVKM. This CDR3 spans 15 amino acids. Losses at the gene ends were 6 bases for V and 9 bases for J; bases not matched to a gene: 13. For the CDR3, the DNA is TGTGCCAGCAGCGTCCCGGGACAGGAGTGGACTGAGCAGTTCTTC. Protein sequence: CASSVPGQEWTEQFF.

This clone was seen more than once but under ten times. The chain uses TRBV7-3 and TRBJ2-6; D may be TRBD1 or TRBD2 (5 bases each). Trimming took 1 base from V and 2 from J, leaving 15 bases between them. This CDR3 is 18 amino acids long. CDR1 is SGHTA and CDR2 is FQGTGA in the germline V gene. Written as DNA, the CDR3 is TGTGCCAGCAGCTTAAGGCCCCTCGGGGCTGCTGGGGCCAACGTCCTGACTTTC. Protein sequence: CASSLRPLGAAGANVLTF.

The chain recombines TRBV2 with TRBJ2-5; unclear D gene. CDR3 length: 17 residues. CDR1 SNHLY and CDR2 FYNNEI come from the germline V gene. The V gene lost 2 bases and the J gene lost 5 bases, with 21 bases spanning the gap. CDR3: CASSEIYVRAGGETQYF. The CDR3 bases are TGTGCCAGCAGTGAAATTTATGTCCGCGCAGGTGGCGAGACCCAGTACTTC.

This rearrangement joins TRBV2 to TRBJ1-1; D not certain. The germline V gene encodes CDR1 SNHLY and CDR2 FYNNEI. This CDR3 has 13 residues. Trimming removed 6 bases from V and 4 bases from J, with 12 bases in between. The CDR3 DNA sequence: TGTGCCAGCAGCGCCTCCCAGAGCACTGAAGCTTTCTTT. This sequence encodes CASSASQSTEAFF.

The rearrangement links TRBV19 to TRBJ1-4, with D possibly TRBD1 on 5 matching bases. This CDR3 contains 17 residues. Germline CDR1 reads LNHDA; CDR2 reads SQIVND (reference sequence). Trimming pared 5 bases from V and 0 bases from J, leaving 16 bases between. In DNA, the CDR3 is TGTGCCAGTAGTGAACAGGAGGGGCAATCAACTAATGAAAAACTGTTTTTT. Translating it yields CASSEQEGQSTNEKLFF.

The chain links TRBV3-1 (or the pseudogene TRBV3-2) to TRBJ2-3, with D perhaps given as TRBD1 or TRBD2 (5 bases each). The CDR3 length is 14 residues. Germline values: CDR1 LGHDT, CDR2 YNNKEL (reference sequence). V lost 4 bases, J lost 6 bases, and 14 bases lay in between. The CDR3 region has the DNA TGTGCCAGCAGCCCGGGACCACCGTTGGATACGCAGTATTTT. Protein: CASSPGPPLDTQYF.

The CDR3 nucleotides read TGTGCCAGCAGCGTAGGTACAGGGGGATTGAACACTGAAGCTTTCTTT. This gives the protein CASSVGTGGLNTEAFF. This chain joins TRBV9 and TRBJ1-1; 8 bases fit TRBD1. This CDR3 contains 16 residues. The germline CDR1 and CDR2 sequences are SGDLS and YYNGEE. J gave up 0 bases and V 0 bases, and 4 bases lay outside the gene matches.

This clone was detected only once. The rearrangement joins TRBV30 to TRBJ1-1, with 9 bases that match TRBD1. J lost 9 bases, V lost 0 bases, and 14 bases had no gene match. CDR3 length: 16 amino acids. Germline lookup yields CDR1 GTSNPN and CDR2 SVGIG (reference sequence). The CDR3 DNA is TGTGCCTGGAGTGTACTGTCCGACAGGGGGGGACTGAAAGCTTTCTTT. Its protein product is CAWSVLSDRGGLKAFF. The whole variable domain, filled in from reference TRBV30 and TRBJ1-1, reads SQTIHQWPATLVQPVGSPLSLECTVEGTSNPNLYWYRQAAGRGLQLLFYSVGIGQISSEVPQNLSASRPQDRQFILSSKKLLLSDSGFYLCAWSVLSDRGGLKAFFGQGTRLTVV.

The table lists this clone with a few counts. This chain links TRBV23-1 with TRBJ2-1, with 7 bases lining up with TRBD1. TRBV23-1 is identified as an open reading frame with a role that is uncertain. V lost 8 bases and J lost 0; bases outside the gene matches: 13. The CDR3 extends over 17 amino acids. Written as DNA, the CDR3 is TGCGCCAGCGGCCAATTGGGACAGTCCTACTCCTACAATGAGCAGTTCTTC. It is translated as CASGQLGQSYSYNEQFF.

This rearrangement joins TRBV4-1 to TRBJ2-7; D remains ambiguous. With 5 bases removed from V and 6 bases from J, the gap between germline ends came to 17 bases. CDR3 size: 14 residues. Germline V lookup: CDR1 MGHRA, CDR2 YSYEKL. The CDR3 sequence is CASSIESGIPEQYF. The CDR3, as DNA: TGCGCCAGCAGCATAGAGTCCGGAATTCCCGAGCAGTACTTC.

The gene calls are TRBV18 and TRBJ1-1; D not certain. The CDR3 contains 11 residues. The germline CDR1 and CDR2 sequences are KGHSH and LQKENI. The germline V and J ends were trimmed by 4 bases and 8 bases, with 8 bases remaining between them. The CDR3 reads CASSQRGEAFF. CDR3 coding DNA: TGTGCCAGCTCACAGAGAGGGGAAGCTTTCTTT.

The V gene is TRBV19, the J gene TRBJ1-1; D unclear. Germline V gene sequence: CDR1 LNHDA, CDR2 SQIVND (reference sequence). Trimming took off 1 base at V and 4 bases at J, with 13 bases between the two ends. The CDR3 covers 15 residues. The CDR3 loop reads CASSIVGRSTTEAFF. The CDR3 DNA follows: TGTGCCAGTAGTATAGTTGGCCGTAGTACCACTGAAGCTTTCTTT.